This T cell receptor beta chain was captured in a study of identical twins. Study-wide findings and caveats: Cord blood beta clonotypes present at high abundance carried fewer insertions; no such pattern appeared in memory repertoires. Where out-of-frame alpha sequences were twin-shared, they showed excess low generation probability.

Healthy Caucasians alone served as donors. Note on this clonotype: The antigen is not known.

Trimming removed 7 bases from V and 9 bases from J; junction bases left unmatched: 11. Germline V gene lookup returns CDR1 SQVTM and CDR2 ANQGSEA. This CDR3 region has 13 residues. Using its own MiXCR run on the 5' RACE reads, TCRdb lists one record per CDR3 protein. The sample has some 1,600,000 distinct CDR3 sequences; about 30% are singletons. Specimen: cord blood. This sequence originates from a newborn girl in good health. The chain joins TRBV29-1 to TRBJ2-1; 8 nucleotides align to TRBD2. CDR3 DNA: TGCAGCGCGGGACTAGTAGGGTCAGGTGAGCAGTTCTTC. Its translation: CSAGLVGSGEQFF.